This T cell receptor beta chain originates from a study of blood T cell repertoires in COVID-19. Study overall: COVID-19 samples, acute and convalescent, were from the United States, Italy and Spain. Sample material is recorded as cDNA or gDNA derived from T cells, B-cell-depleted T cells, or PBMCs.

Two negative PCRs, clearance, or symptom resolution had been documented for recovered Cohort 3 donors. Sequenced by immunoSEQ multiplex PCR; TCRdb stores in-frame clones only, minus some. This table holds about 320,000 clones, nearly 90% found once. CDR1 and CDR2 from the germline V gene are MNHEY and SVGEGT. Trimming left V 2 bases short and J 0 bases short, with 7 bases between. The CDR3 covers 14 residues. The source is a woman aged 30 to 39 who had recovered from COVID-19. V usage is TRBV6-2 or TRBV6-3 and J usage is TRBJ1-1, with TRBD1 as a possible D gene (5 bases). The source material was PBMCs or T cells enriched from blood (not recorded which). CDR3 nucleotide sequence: TGTGCCAGCAGTTACAACAGGATGAACACTGAAGCTTTCTTT. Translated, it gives CASSYNRMNTEAFF.